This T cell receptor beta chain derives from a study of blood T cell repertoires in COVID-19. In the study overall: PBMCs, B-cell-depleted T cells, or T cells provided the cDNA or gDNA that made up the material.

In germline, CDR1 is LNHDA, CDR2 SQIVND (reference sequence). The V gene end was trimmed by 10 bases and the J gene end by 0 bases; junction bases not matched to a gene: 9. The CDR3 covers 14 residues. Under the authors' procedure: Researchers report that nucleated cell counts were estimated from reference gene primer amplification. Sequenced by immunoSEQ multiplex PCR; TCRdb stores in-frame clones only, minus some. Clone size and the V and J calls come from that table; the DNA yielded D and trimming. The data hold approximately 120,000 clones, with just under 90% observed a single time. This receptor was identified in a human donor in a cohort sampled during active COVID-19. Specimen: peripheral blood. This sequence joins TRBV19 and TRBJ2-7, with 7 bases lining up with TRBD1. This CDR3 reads CATKTGTNSYEQYF. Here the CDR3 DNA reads TGTGCCACCAAGACAGGGACCAACTCCTACGAGCAGTACTTC.